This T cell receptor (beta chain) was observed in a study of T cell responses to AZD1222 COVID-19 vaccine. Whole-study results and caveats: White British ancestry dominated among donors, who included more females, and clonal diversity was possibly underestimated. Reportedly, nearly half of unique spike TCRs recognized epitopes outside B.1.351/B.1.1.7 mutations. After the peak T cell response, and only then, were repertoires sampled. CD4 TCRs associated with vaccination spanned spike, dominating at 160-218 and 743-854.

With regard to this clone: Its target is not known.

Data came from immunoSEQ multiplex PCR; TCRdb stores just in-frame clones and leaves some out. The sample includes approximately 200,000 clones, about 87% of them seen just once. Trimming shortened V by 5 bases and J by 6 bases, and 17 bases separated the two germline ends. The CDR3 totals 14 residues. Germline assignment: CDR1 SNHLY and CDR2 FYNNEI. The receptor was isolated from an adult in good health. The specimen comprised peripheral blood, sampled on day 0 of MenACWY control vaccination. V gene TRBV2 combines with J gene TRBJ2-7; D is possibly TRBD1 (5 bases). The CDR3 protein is CASSMTEGAVEQYF. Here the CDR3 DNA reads TGTGCCAGCAGTATGACAGAAGGAGCCGTCGAGCAGTACTTC.